The 10 T cell receptor beta chains reported below all come from one sample, sequenced in a study of response to subunit inactivated influenza vaccine. TCRdb reprocessed the RT-PCR reads with MiXCR, giving one entry per CDR3 protein. The sample has 500,000 to 550,000 distinct CDR3 sequences, 7.6% seen once. Sequencing used PBMCs from blood, obtained around 2 years after vaccination. All receptors derive from a man in his fifties or sixties who received an inactivated influenza vaccine.

The rearrangement uses TRBV5-1 and TRBJ1-1, with 7 bases matching TRBD1. Germline trimming cut 0 bases from V and 4 bases from J; bases unmatched to any gene: 9. This CDR3 has 16 residues. Germline V gene lookup returns CDR1 SGHRS and CDR2 YFSETQ. The CDR3 loop reads CASSLVTGALSTEAFF. CDR3 in DNA: TGCGCCAGCAGCTTGGTTACAGGGGCCCTTTCCACTGAAGCTTTCTTT.

The CDR3 is CASSLVSGNTEAFF. Written as DNA, the CDR3 is TGCGCCAGCAGCTTGGTTTCAGGGAACACTGAAGCTTTCTTT. V and J are TRBV5-1 and TRBJ1-1; D is unclear. The V gene's germline CDR1 is SGHRS and CDR2 YFSETQ. Trimming took 0 bases from V and 1 from J, leaving 7 bases between them. The CDR3 extends over 14 amino acids.

This clonotype turned up a few times. J is TRBJ2-1 and V is TRBV6-5; 10 positions agree with TRBD2. V shed 0 bases, J shed 5 bases, and the junction held 10 bases outside the gene matches. Germline-derived CDR1 and CDR2 are MNHEY and SVGAGI. The CDR3 length is 18 residues. In nucleotides, the CDR3 is TGTGCCAGCAGTTACTCAATATCGACTAGCGGGTACCACAATGAGCAGTTCTTC. Residues: CASSYSISTSGYHNEQFF.

This clonotype occurred many times. This chain uses TRBV14 with TRBJ2-2; D unresolved. The V gene lost 1 base and the J gene lost 1 base, with 4 bases spanning the gap. The CDR3 extends over 14 amino acids. Germline loops: CDR1 SGHDN, CDR2 FVKESK. The CDR3 coding sequence is TGTGCCAGCAGCCAAGCAAGGAACACCGGGGAGCTGTTTTTT. Encoded protein: CASSQARNTGELFF.

This clonotype was recorded many times. The chain is built from TRBV7-8 and TRBJ1-2; D is undetermined. There are 14 residues in the CDR3. Germline CDR1 is SGHVS and CDR2 is FQNEAQ. The germline V and J ends were trimmed by 1 base and 4 bases, with 10 bases remaining between them. The CDR3, as DNA: TGTGCCAGCAGCTTAGGAACAGCCTCCTATGGCTACACCTTC. Its protein product is CASSLGTASYGYTF.

The chain uses TRBV29-1 and TRBJ1-1; 10 nucleotides line up with TRBD1. The CDR3 consists of 14 residues. After removal of 6 bases from V and 2 bases from J, the junction contained 6 bases not matched to a gene. CDR1 is SQVTM, CDR2 ANQGSEA, per germline. CDR3 in amino acids: CSVRGDRGNTEAFF. CDR3 nucleotides: TGCAGCGTCCGAGGGGACAGGGGAAACACTGAAGCTTTCTTT.

The chain has TRBV2 and TRBJ2-2, with D possibly TRBD2 on 6 matching bases. V shed 1 base and J shed 6 bases, with 12 bases lying between them. Germline CDR1 is SNHLY and CDR2 is FYNNEI. This CDR3 is 15 amino acids long. In DNA, the CDR3 is TGTGCCAGCAGTGAAGGAGGGAGGAAGCCCGGGGAGCTGTTTTTT. Protein product: CASSEGGRKPGELFF.

This clonotype turned up a few times. V and J are TRBV7-2 and TRBJ2-7; 7 nucleotides match TRBD1. J gave up 5 bases and V 3 bases, and 4 bases lay outside the gene matches. Germline CDR1 reads SGHTA; CDR2 reads FQGNSA. The CDR3 covers 13 residues. The DNA of the CDR3 is TGTGCCAGCAGCTTTGACAGGGTCAACGAGCAGTACTTC. Protein: CASSFDRVNEQYF.

There are many counts of this clonotype. The chain is built from TRBV29-1 and TRBJ2-1; D call uncertain. V lost 4 bases to trimming and J lost 4 bases, with 5 bases between them. Germline values: CDR1 SQVTM, CDR2 ANQGSEA. The CDR3 extends over 11 amino acids. CDR3 in amino acids: CSVVVYNEQFF. CDR3 DNA sequence: TGCAGCGTTGTGGTTTACAATGAGCAGTTCTTC.

This chain connects TRBV21-1 to TRBJ2-2. TRBV21-1 is a recognized pseudogene. CDR3 length equals 16 residues. CDR3 sequence: CASSLRNGRTGGELFF. DNA of the CDR3: TGTGCCAGCAGCCTCCGAAATGGTCGGACGGGCGGGGAGCTGTTTTTT.